The clone carrying this TCR beta chain was picked up a small number of times. Its antigen is not known. Method: immunoSEQ multiplex PCR; TCRdb's copy keeps in-frame clones and lacks some. The sample yields 40,000 or so clones, over 65% seen once. This sample is part of a study of radiotherapy plus CTLA-4 blockade in lung cancer. General study findings and limits: Best predicting response, reportedly, were early blood T cell clone dynamics, with interferon-beta.

With 2 bases removed from V and 1 base from J, the gap between germline ends came to 8 bases. Germline CDR1 SGHNT, CDR2 YENEEA. The CDR3 totals 15 residues. The sample here was peripheral blood, taken from a patient treated with radiotherapy plus ipilimumab. This clonotype was sampled from a human donor with non-small cell lung cancer who had stable disease on radiotherapy plus ipilimumab. V is TRBV11-3 and J is TRBJ2-2; D is undetermined. The CDR3 sequence is CASSLLAGNTGELFF. The CDR3 nucleotides read TGTGCCAGCAGCTTACTTGCTGGGAACACCGGGGAGCTGTTTTTT.